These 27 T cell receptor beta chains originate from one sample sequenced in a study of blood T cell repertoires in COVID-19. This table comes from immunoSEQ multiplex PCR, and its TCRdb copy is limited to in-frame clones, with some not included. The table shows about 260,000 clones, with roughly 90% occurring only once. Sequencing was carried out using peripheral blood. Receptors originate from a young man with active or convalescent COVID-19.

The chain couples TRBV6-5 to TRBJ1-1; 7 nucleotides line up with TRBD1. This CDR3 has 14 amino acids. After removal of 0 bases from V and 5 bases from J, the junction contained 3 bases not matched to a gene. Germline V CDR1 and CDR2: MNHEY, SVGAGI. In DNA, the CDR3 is TGTGCCAGCAGTTACTCCGCAGGGGGGACTGAAGCTTTCTTT. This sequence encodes CASSYSAGGTEAFF.

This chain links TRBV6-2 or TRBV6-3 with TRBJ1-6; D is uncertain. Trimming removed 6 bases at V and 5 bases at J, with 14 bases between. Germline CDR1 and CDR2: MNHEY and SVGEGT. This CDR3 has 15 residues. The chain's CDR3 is CASSPGKPDNSPLHF. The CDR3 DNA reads TGTGCCAGCAGCCCGGGCAAGCCTGATAATTCACCCCTCCACTTT.

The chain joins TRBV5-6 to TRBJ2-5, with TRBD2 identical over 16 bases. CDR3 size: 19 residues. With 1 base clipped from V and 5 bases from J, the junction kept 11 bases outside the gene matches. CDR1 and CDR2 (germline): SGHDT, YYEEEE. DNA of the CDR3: TGTGCCAGCAGCTTGTCGGTGGGACTAGCGGGGGGGCAGTATGAGACCCAGTACTTC. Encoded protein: CASSLSVGLAGGQYETQYF.

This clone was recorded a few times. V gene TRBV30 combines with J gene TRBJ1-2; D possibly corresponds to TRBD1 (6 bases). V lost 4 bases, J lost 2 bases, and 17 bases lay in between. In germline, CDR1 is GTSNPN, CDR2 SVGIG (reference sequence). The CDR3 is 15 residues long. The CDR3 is CAWTPKGGVNYGYTF. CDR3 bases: TGTGCCTGGACCCCAAAAGGGGGTGTAAACTATGGCTACACCTTC.

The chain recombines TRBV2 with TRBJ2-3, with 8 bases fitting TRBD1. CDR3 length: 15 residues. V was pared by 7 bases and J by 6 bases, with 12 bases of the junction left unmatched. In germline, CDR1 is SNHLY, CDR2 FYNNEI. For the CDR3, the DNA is TGTGCCAGCAAGCGCGGACAGGGTGGTTTCGATACGCAGTATTTT. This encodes CASKRGQGGFDTQYF.

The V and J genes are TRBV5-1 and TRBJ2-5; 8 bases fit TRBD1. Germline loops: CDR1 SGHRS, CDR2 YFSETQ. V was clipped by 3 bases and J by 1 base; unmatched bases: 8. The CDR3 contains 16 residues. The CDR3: CASSSTGALGQETQYF. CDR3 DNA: TGCGCCAGCAGCTCGACAGGGGCATTGGGCCAAGAGACCCAGTACTTC. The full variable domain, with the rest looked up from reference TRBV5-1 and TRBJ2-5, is KAGVTQTPRYLIKTRGQQVTLSCSPISGHRSVSWYQQTPGQGLQFLFEYFSETQRNKGNFPGRFSGRQFSNSRSEMNVSTLELGDSALYLCASSSTGALGQETQYFGPGTRLLVL.

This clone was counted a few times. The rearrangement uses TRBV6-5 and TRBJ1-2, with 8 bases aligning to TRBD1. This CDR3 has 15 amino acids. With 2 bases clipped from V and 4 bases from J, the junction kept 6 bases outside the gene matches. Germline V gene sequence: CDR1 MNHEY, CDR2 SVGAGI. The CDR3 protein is CASSYTGGGSYGYTF. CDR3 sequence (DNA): TGTGCCAGCAGTTACACAGGGGGAGGGTCCTATGGCTACACCTTC.

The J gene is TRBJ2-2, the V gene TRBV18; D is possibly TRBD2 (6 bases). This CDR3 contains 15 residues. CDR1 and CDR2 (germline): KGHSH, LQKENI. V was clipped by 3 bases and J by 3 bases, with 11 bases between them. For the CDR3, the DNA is TGTGCCAGCTCACCGGAGGGCAGGGACACCGGGGAGCTGTTTTTT. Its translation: CASSPEGRDTGELFF.

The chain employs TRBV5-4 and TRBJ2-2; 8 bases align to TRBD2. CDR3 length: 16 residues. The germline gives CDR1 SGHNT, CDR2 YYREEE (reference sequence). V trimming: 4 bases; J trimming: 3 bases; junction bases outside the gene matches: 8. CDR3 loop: CASSPVAGWDTGELFF. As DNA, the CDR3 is TGTGCCAGCAGCCCGGTAGCGGGGTGGGACACCGGGGAGCTGTTTTTT.

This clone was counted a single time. The CDR3 region has the DNA TGTGCCTGGAGGGCCGGGACAGGGGGCGGTCAGCCCCAGCATTTT. This sequence encodes CAWRAGTGGGQPQHF. The rearrangement uses TRBV30 and TRBJ1-5; 12 nucleotides agree with TRBD1. V trimming: 3 bases; J trimming: 6 bases; junction bases outside the gene matches: 6. Per the germline V gene, CDR1 is GTSNPN and CDR2 is SVGIG (reference sequence). The CDR3 loop spans 15 amino acids.

This chain's CDR3 is CASSPGDGSLYGYTF. The CDR3 DNA follows: TGTGCCAGCAGTCCAGGGGACGGTAGCCTATATGGCTACACCTTC. The V gene is TRBV28, the J gene TRBJ1-2, with D maybe TRBD1 (6 bases). Germline V gene lookup returns CDR1 MDHEN and CDR2 SYDVKM. The CDR3 length is 15 residues. Trimming stripped 5 bases from V and 5 bases from J, with 18 bases between.

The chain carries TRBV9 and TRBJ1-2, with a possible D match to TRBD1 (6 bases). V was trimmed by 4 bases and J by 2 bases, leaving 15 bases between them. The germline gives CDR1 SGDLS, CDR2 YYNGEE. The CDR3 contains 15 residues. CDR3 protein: CASSPPSGTNYGYTF. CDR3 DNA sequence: TGTGCCAGCAGCCCCCCGTCCGGGACAAACTATGGCTACACCTTC.

The CDR3 coding sequence is TGTGCCAGACACGGGGTCCGCGCAGATACGCAGTATTTT. Protein sequence: CARHGVRADTQYF. The chain employs TRBV21-1 and TRBJ2-3; TRBD2 reflects the table's D call only, with no check against the DNA. TRBV21-1 constitutes a pseudogene. This CDR3 comprises 13 residues.

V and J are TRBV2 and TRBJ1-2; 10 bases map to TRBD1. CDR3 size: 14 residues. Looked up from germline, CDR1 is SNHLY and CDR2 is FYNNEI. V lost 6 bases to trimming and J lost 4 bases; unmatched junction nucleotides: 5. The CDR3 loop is CASREGQGSYGYTF. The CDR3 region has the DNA TGTGCCAGCAGGGAGGGACAGGGGTCCTATGGCTACACCTTC. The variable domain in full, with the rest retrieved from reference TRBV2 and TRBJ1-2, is EPEVTQTPSHQVTQMGQEVILRCVPISNHLYFYWYRQILGQKVEFLVSFYNNEISEKSEIFDDQFSVERPDGSNFTLKIRSTKLEDSAMYFCASREGQGSYGYTFGSGTRLTVV.

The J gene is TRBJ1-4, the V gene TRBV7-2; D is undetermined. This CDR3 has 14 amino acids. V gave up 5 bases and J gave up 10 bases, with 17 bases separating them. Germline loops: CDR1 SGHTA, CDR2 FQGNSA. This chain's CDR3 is CASSPDEGRRKLFF. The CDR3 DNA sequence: TGTGCCAGCAGCCCGGACGAAGGGAGGCGAAAACTGTTTTTT.

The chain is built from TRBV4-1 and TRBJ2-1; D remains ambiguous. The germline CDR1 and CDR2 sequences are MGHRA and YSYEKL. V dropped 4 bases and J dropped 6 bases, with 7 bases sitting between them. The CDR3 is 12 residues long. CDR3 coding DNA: TGCGCCAGCAGCCGACATGCCAATGAGCAGTTCTTC. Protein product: CASSRHANEQFF.

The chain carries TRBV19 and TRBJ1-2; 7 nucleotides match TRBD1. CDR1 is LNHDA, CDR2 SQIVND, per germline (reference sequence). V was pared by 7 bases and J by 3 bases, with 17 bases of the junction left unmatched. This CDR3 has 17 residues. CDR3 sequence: CASTDGIGGGEYYGYTF. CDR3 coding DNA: TGTGCCAGTACCGATGGGATAGGAGGGGGCGAGTACTATGGCTACACCTTC.

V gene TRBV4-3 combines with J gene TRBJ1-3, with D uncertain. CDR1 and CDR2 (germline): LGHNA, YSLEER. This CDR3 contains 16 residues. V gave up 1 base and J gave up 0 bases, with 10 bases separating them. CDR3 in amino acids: CASSQGARSSGNTIYF. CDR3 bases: TGCGCCAGCAGCCAAGGGGCGAGAAGCTCTGGAAACACCATATATTTT.

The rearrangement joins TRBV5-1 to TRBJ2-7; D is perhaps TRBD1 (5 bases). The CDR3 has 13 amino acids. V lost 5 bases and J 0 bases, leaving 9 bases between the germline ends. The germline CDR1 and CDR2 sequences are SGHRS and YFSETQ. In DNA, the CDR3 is TGCGCCAGCAGTCAGGGTAGCTCCTACGAGCAGTACTTC. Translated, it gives CASSQGSSYEQYF.

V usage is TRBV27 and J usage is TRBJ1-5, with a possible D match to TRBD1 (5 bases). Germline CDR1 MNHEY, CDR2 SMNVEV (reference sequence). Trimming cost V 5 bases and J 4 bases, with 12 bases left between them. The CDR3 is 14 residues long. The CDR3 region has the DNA TGTGCCAGCAGTCCCTCCGACAGAAATCAGCCCCAGCATTTT. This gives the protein CASSPSDRNQPQHF.

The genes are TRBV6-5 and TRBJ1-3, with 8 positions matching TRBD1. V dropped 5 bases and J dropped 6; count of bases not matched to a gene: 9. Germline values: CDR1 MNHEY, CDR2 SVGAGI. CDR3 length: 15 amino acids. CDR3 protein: CASSPDRGNVNTIYF. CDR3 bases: TGTGCCAGCAGTCCAGACAGGGGCAATGTAAACACCATATATTTT.

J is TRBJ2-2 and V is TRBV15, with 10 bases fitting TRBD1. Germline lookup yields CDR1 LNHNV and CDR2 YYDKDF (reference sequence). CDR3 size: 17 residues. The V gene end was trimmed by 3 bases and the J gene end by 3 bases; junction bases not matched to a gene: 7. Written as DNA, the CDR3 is TGTGCCACCAGCAGCACCCCGGGACAGGGGTACACCGGGGAGCTGTTTTTT. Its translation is CATSSTPGQGYTGELFF.

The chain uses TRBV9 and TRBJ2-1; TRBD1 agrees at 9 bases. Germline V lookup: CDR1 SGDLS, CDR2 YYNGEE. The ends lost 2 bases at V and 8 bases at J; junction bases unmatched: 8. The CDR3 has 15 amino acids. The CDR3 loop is CASSVRDRAVDEQFF. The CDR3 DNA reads TGTGCCAGCAGCGTTCGGGACAGGGCTGTCGATGAGCAGTTCTTC.

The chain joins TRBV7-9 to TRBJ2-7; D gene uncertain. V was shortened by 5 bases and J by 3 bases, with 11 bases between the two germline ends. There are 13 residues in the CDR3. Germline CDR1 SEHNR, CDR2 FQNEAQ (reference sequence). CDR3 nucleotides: TGTGCCAGCAGCCTCCCCCAGAACTACGAGCAGTACTTC. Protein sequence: CASSLPQNYEQYF.

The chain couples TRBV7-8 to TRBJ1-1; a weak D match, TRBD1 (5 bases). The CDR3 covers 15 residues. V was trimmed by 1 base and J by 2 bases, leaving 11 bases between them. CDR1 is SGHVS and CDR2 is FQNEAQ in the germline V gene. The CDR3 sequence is CASSLGQGGNTEAFF. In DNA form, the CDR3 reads TGTGCCAGCAGCTTAGGGCAGGGCGGCAACACTGAAGCTTTCTTT.

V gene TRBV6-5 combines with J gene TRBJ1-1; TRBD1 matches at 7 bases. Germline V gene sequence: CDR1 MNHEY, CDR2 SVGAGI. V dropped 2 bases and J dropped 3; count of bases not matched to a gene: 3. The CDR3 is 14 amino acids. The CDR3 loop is CASSYGQGDTEAFF. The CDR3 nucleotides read TGTGCCAGCAGTTACGGGCAGGGGGACACTGAAGCTTTCTTT.

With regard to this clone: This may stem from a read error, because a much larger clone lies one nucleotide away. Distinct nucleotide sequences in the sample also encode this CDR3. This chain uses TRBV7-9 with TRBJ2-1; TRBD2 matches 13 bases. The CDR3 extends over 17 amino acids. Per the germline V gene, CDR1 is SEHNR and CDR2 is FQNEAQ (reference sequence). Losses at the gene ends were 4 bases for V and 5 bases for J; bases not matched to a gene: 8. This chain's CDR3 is CASSSKRLAGGDNEQFF. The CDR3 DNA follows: TGTGCCAGCAGCTCCAAGAGACTAGCGGGGGGCGACAATGAGCAGTTCTTC.